Each of the 10 T cell receptor beta chains below was sequenced from the same sample in a study of CD8+CD57+ T cells in acquired aplastic anemia. The study profiled TCR beta VDJ and CDR3 using genomic DNA as template. TCRdb analysed the reads with MiXCR anew, one entry per CDR3 protein. The sample lists approximately 190,000 distinct CDR3 sequences, 40% to 50% seen once, with approximately 9.7% in the top ten. All sequencing subjects had displayed CD8+CD57+ cell expansion on flow cytometry. The sequenced sample was sorted CD4+, CD8+, or CD8+CD57+ T cells (not recorded which) from PBMCs. The receptors originated from a human donor with aplastic anemia.

This chain joins TRBV7-8 and TRBJ2-5; 9 bases fit TRBD1. The CDR3 sequence is 12 residues long. The V gene's germline CDR1 is SGHVS and CDR2 FQNEAQ. V was pared by 6 bases and J by 9 bases, with 5 bases of the junction left unmatched. In DNA, the CDR3 is TGTGCCAGCAGTGAATACAGGGGGCCCCAGTACTTC. Encoded protein: CASSEYRGPQYF.

This chain joins TRBV5-1 and TRBJ2-7; perhaps TRBD1 as D (6 bases). The CDR3 consists of 14 residues. Germline V gene sequence: CDR1 SGHRS, CDR2 YFSETQ. V lost 0 bases, J lost 2 bases, and 9 bases lay in between. This CDR3 is CASSLAAGAYEQYF. CDR3 bases: TGCGCCAGCAGCTTGGCGGCAGGGGCCTACGAGCAGTACTTC.

This clonotype occurred a few times. A much more abundant neighbour one base away suggests this may be a read error. The chain uses TRBV12-3 or TRBV12-4 and TRBJ1-2; the D gene is possibly TRBD1 (6 bases). The CDR3 extends over 14 amino acids. The V end was cut by 6 bases, the J end by 4 bases, with 15 bases between. The CDR3 nucleotides are TGTGCCAGCAGGCTACGGGGGGCGAGCTATGGCTACACCTTC. Translation: CASRLRGASYGYTF.

This chain links TRBV29-1 with TRBJ1-1; tentatively, D is TRBD1 (5 bases). This CDR3 is 12 amino acids long. Trimming left V 8 bases short and J 4 bases short, with 14 bases between. The V gene's germline CDR1 is SQVTM and CDR2 ANQGSEA. Here the CDR3 reads CSTQLGGTEAFF. Here the CDR3 DNA reads TGCAGCACGCAATTGGGGGGCACTGAAGCTTTCTTT.

The chain links TRBV12-3 or TRBV12-4 to TRBJ2-2; no clear D. V lost 8 bases, J lost 4 bases, and 11 bases lay in between. CDR3 size: 13 residues. The DNA for the CDR3 is TGTGCCAGCGCCCCCCAGATCACCGGGGAGCTGTTTTTT. Translating gives CASAPQITGELFF.

J is TRBJ1-2 and V is TRBV7-2; tentative D call: TRBD1 (5 bases). From germline, CDR1 is SGHTA and CDR2 FQGNSA. This CDR3 has 14 amino acids. Trimming removed 5 bases from V and 4 bases from J, with 14 bases in between. As DNA, the CDR3 is TGTGCCAGCAGCCCTACAAGGGACGGCTATGGCTACACCTTC. Translation: CASSPTRDGYGYTF.

This clonotype was detected ten times or more. The rearrangement uses TRBV12-3 or TRBV12-4 and TRBJ2-1; 7 nucleotides agree with TRBD2. The V segment lost 4 bases and the J segment 7 bases; nucleotides outside the gene matches: 10. The CDR3 sequence is 15 residues long. CDR3 DNA sequence: TGTGCCAGCAGTTGGCGGGAGTGGGGGACTAATGAGCAGTTCTTC. Its protein is CASSWREWGTNEQFF.

There are many counts of this clonotype. The chain is built from TRBV19 and TRBJ1-2, with D possibly TRBD1 on 5 matching bases. The CDR3 is 18 amino acids. Germline loops: CDR1 LNHDA, CDR2 SQIVND (reference sequence). Between the trimmed V and J ends, which lost 4 bases and 0 bases, there was a span of 21 bases. The CDR3 here is CASSTAHIQGLSNYGYTF. CDR3 DNA: TGTGCCAGTAGTACCGCGCATATCCAGGGCCTTTCTAACTATGGCTACACCTTC.

This clonotype was observed at least ten times. This chain uses TRBV29-1 with TRBJ1-3, with D uncertain. CDR1 and CDR2 from the germline V gene are SQVTM and ANQGSEA. The V end was cut by 1 base, the J end by 5 bases, with 0 bases between. This CDR3 is 10 amino acids long. CDR3 in amino acids: CSVEGNTIYF. DNA of the CDR3: TGCAGCGTTGAAGGAAACACCATATATTTT.

For this clonotype: A read error may produce the germline difference seen at one junction end. The rearrangement joins TRBV14 to TRBJ1-2; D is undetermined. Germline V CDR1 and CDR2: SGHDN, FVKESK. CDR3 length equals 11 residues. Written as DNA, the CDR3 is TGTGCCAGCAGCTTGCCCTATGGCTACAGCTTC. Protein: CASSLPYGYSF.